What follows are 22 T cell receptor beta chains derived from one specimen sequenced in a study of blood T cells in healthy people across ages. Together with a sample-barcoded 5' primer, a J-beta primer mix was included in a second PCR lasting roughly 6 to 12 cycles. TCRdb independently ran MiXCR on the 5' RACE reads; one entry per CDR3 protein. The sample contains about 1.5 million distinct CDR3 sequences, about 45% of which appear only once. The source material was blood. The receptors were gathered from a woman between 18 and 30 years old in good health.

This clonotype has ten or more counts. The chain joins TRBV27 to TRBJ2-7; perhaps D is TRBD1 or TRBD2 (6 bases each). The V end lost 0 bases, the J end lost 3 bases, and 12 bases lay between the germline ends. Germline CDR1 MNHEY, CDR2 SMNVEV (reference sequence). This CDR3 is 15 amino acids long. DNA of the CDR3: TGTGCCAGCAGTTTATCTGGGGGGCCTTTCTACGAGCAGTACTTC. It specifies CASSLSGGPFYEQYF.

This clonotype came up a few times. The chain joins TRBV7-9 to TRBJ2-1; no reliable D call. This CDR3 region has 12 residues. The germline V gene has CDR1 SEHNR and CDR2 FQNEAQ (reference sequence). Trimming took off 2 bases at V and 13 bases at J, with 12 bases between the two ends. The CDR3 DNA reads as TGTGCCAGCAGCTTAATTGCAGAGACCCAGTTCTTC. This codes for CASSLIAETQFF.

The rearrangement links TRBV5-1 to TRBJ2-1; 8 bases line up with TRBD1. Germline assignment: CDR1 SGHRS and CDR2 YFSETQ. V was clipped by 2 bases and J by 10 bases; unmatched bases: 11. This CDR3 contains 15 residues. CDR3 loop: CASSFTAPGGYEQFF. The CDR3 region has the DNA TGCGCCAGCAGCTTTACCGCCCCAGGGGGCTACGAGCAGTTCTTC.

This clonotype was observed a handful of times. The chain couples TRBV13 to TRBJ1-2; no clear D. Germline V CDR1 and CDR2: PRHDT, FYEKMQ (reference sequence). The CDR3 spans 16 residues. V was trimmed by 7 bases and J by 3 bases, leaving 21 bases between them. The CDR3 bases are TGTGCCAGCACTATAATACAACAGAGAACCTACTATGGCTACACCTTC. Encoded protein: CASTIIQQRTYYGYTF.

The chain carries TRBV6-5 and TRBJ1-1; D not resolved. Trimming stripped 2 bases from V and 2 bases from J, with 15 bases between. From germline, CDR1 is MNHEY and CDR2 SVGAGI. CDR3 size: 16 residues. The CDR3 nucleotides read TGTGCCAGCAGTTACGACAAGGTTTCGGGTAACACTGAAGCTTTCTTT. As protein: CASSYDKVSGNTEAFF.

This clonotype has more than one count but fewer than ten. The chain joins TRBV7-6 to TRBJ1-5, with D perhaps TRBD1 (5 bases). There are 14 residues in the CDR3. Germline V lookup: CDR1 SGHVS, CDR2 FNYEAQ. Trimming removed 1 base from V and 7 bases from J, with 11 bases in between. The CDR3 DNA reads TGTGCCAGCAGCTTAGAGGGACGAACCCAGCCCCAGCATTTT. This sequence encodes CASSLEGRTQPQHF.

This clonotype was found a few times. V gene TRBV27 combines with J gene TRBJ2-1; 11 bases line up with TRBD2. This CDR3 comprises 14 residues. Germline CDR1 is MNHEY and CDR2 is SMNVEV (reference sequence). Losses at the gene ends were 7 bases for V and 8 bases for J; bases not matched to a gene: 7. CDR3 protein: CASNGLAGAHEQFF. In nucleotides, the CDR3 is TGTGCCAGCAATGGACTAGCGGGTGCACATGAGCAGTTCTTC.

The gene calls are TRBV12-3 or TRBV12-4 and TRBJ2-3; no reliable D call. The CDR3 runs 15 residues. The V end lost 6 bases, the J end lost 0 bases, and 13 bases lay between the germline ends. CDR3 region: CASRRTAPSTDTQYF. The CDR3 DNA follows: TGTGCCAGCAGAAGGACCGCTCCTAGCACAGATACGCAGTATTTT.

J is TRBJ1-4 and V is TRBV20-1; 8 bases line up with TRBD1. This CDR3 region has 14 residues. V was clipped by 5 bases and J by 10 bases; unmatched bases: 12. Germline V gene sequence: CDR1 DFQATT, CDR2 SNEGSKA (reference sequence). CDR3 loop: CSAPPPTGEAKLFF. CDR3 bases: TGCAGTGCTCCACCCCCGACAGGGGAGGCAAAACTGTTTTTT.

The chain employs TRBV7-9 and TRBJ2-4; TRBD2 matches 7 bases. Trimming took 5 bases from V and 2 from J; bases not matched to a gene: 6. Germline V gene data show CDR1 as SEHNR and CDR2 as FQNEAQ (reference sequence). The CDR3 runs 15 residues. CDR3 loop: CASSVPGLTKNIQYF. CDR3 nucleotide sequence: TGTGCCAGCAGCGTACCGGGACTAACCAAAAACATTCAGTACTTC.

The CDR3 here is CASSYLTVGDTQYF. The CDR3 DNA reads as TGTGCCAGCAGTTACCTGACAGTTGGAGATACGCAGTATTTT. V and J are TRBV6-2 or TRBV6-3 and TRBJ2-3, with D maybe TRBD1 (5 bases). CDR1 MNHEY and CDR2 SVGEGT come from the germline V gene. Trimming took off 2 bases at V and 5 bases at J, with 11 bases between the two ends. The CDR3 spans 14 residues.

The CDR3 protein is CASRLAGVSYNEQFF. The CDR3 DNA reads as TGTGCCAGCAGATTAGCGGGAGTGTCCTACAATGAGCAGTTCTTC. The V call is TRBV6-2 or TRBV6-3, the J call TRBJ2-1, with TRBD2 matching over 9 bases. The length of the CDR3 is 15 residues. CDR1 and CDR2 from the germline V gene are MNHEY and SVGEGT. Unmatched junction bases numbered 4, after V lost 6 bases and J lost 1 base.

A few counts support this clonotype. V is TRBV7-2 and J is TRBJ2-5, with a tentative D call TRBD1 (5 bases). CDR1 is SGHTA, CDR2 FQGNSA, per germline. V was clipped by 3 bases and J by 2 bases, with 10 bases between them. CDR3 length: 14 residues. The CDR3 sequence: CASSLDTAQETQYF. CDR3 in DNA: TGTGCCAGCAGCTTGGACACAGCACAAGAGACCCAGTACTTC.

The V gene is TRBV20-1, the J gene TRBJ1-2; D is ambiguous. V was clipped by 0 bases and J by 6 bases, with 11 bases between them. The CDR3 spans 13 residues. Germline V gene lookup returns CDR1 DFQATT and CDR2 SNEGSKA (reference sequence). The CDR3 reads CSARDRSGDGYTF. In DNA form, the CDR3 reads TGCAGTGCTAGAGATAGGTCTGGGGATGGCTACACCTTC.

This clonotype was counted many times. The chain is built from TRBV7-2 and TRBJ1-2, with D possibly being TRBD1 (6 bases). The ends were cut back, 0 bases at V and 0 bases at J, with 8 bases in the middle. CDR1 is SGHTA and CDR2 is FQGNSA in the germline V gene. This CDR3 is built from 15 residues. The DNA for the CDR3 is TGTGCCAGCAGCTTAGCGGACAGTCCTAACTATGGCTACACCTTC. This translates into CASSLADSPNYGYTF.

This clonotype appeared a few times. J is TRBJ2-6 and V is TRBV12-3 or TRBV12-4; no reliable D call. V lost 1 base and J 4 bases, leaving 26 bases between the germline ends. CDR3 size: 21 residues. The CDR3 sequence is CASSLVQGQRRKSAGANVLTF. CDR3 sequence (DNA): TGTGCCAGCAGTTTAGTTCAAGGTCAGAGGAGAAAGTCAGCCGGGGCCAACGTCCTGACTTTC.

This chain joins TRBV20-1 and TRBJ2-7, with 11 bases that match TRBD2. CDR1 is DFQATT, CDR2 SNEGSKA, per germline (reference sequence). V was pared by 6 bases and J by 1 base, with 2 bases of the junction left unmatched. The CDR3 covers 13 residues. Here the CDR3 reads CSAGLAESYEQYF. CDR3 nucleotide sequence: TGCAGTGCGGGACTAGCGGAGTCCTACGAGCAGTACTTC.

The chain is built from TRBV18 and TRBJ1-5, with D unresolved. V gave up 6 bases and J gave up 5 bases, with 11 bases separating them. This CDR3 spans 13 amino acids. CDR1 and CDR2 from the germline V gene are KGHSH and LQKENI. The CDR3 sequence is CASSPIKDQPQHF. CDR3 nucleotides: TGTGCCAGCTCTCCCATCAAGGATCAGCCCCAGCATTTT.

There are a few counts of this clonotype. The chain recombines TRBV12-5 with TRBJ2-1, with TRBD1 matching 11 bases. V gave up 1 base and J gave up 3 bases; unmatched junction bases: 5. The CDR3 runs 17 residues. Germline V CDR1 and CDR2: LGHNT, FRNRAP. CDR3 sequence reads: CASGLGTGGRFYNEQFF. As DNA, the CDR3 is TGTGCTAGTGGTTTGGGGACAGGGGGCAGGTTCTACAATGAGCAGTTCTTC.

This clonotype was observed many times. The chain has TRBV4-1 and TRBJ2-7; 9 bases are shared with TRBD1. CDR3 length: 15 amino acids. CDR1 is MGHRA, CDR2 YSYEKL, per germline. Germline trimming cut 1 base from V and 4 bases from J; bases unmatched to any gene: 5. CDR3 sequence: CASSQGGTGSYEQYF. The CDR3 DNA is TGCGCCAGCAGCCAAGGCGGGACAGGGTCTTACGAGCAGTACTTC.

This clonotype was observed many times. The V call is TRBV25-1, the J call TRBJ2-1; 7 positions agree with TRBD2. The CDR3 contains 14 residues. Germline V gene sequence: CDR1 MGHDK, CDR2 SYGVNS. The junction had 4 bases not matched to a gene; V was cut back by 6 bases and J by 2 bases. CDR3 nucleotides: TGTGCCAGCAGCCCGGGAGGCACCTACAATGAGCAGTTCTTC. It yields the protein CASSPGGTYNEQFF.

Concerning this clonotype itself: One end of the junction fails to match germline, which may point to a read error. This chain links TRBV5-6 with TRBJ2-2; D may match TRBD1 or TRBD2 (5 bases each). The CDR3 covers 15 residues. Germline V gene data show CDR1 as SGHDT and CDR2 as YYEEEE. The CDR3 DNA sequence: TGTGCCAGCAGCTTTTTTATCGGGACGGCCGGCGAGCTGTTTTTT. Translating gives CASSFFIGTAGELFF. Full variable domain (rest looked up from reference TRBV5-6 and TRBJ2-2): DAGVTQSPTHLIKTRGQQVTLRCSPKSGHDTVSWYQQALGQGPQFIFQYYEEEERQRGNFPDRFSGHQFPNYSSELNVNALLLGDSALYLCASSFFIGTAGELFFGEGSRLTVL.